This T cell receptor (beta chain) was identified during a study of CD8 T cells in ankylosing spondylitis. TCRdb passed the 5' RACE reads through MiXCR, listing each CDR3 protein once. The table lists approximately 110,000 distinct CDR3 sequences, less than 25% of them singletons. The CDR3 length is 18 residues. Unmatched junction bases numbered 6, after V lost 5 bases and J lost 0 bases. Remarks on this clonotype: The antigen is unknown.

Study-wide results and limits: Disease-linked clones bore a CD8+ phenotype, appearing relatively rarely in peripheral blood. Seemingly distinctive of ankylosing spondylitis blood was a TCR beta motif formed by eight highly homologous variants. Significantly higher representation of disease-linked clones was reported for matched ankylosing spondylitis synovial fluid.

V and J are TRBV12-3 or TRBV12-4 and TRBJ2-1; 14 positions agree with TRBD2. Sequences were obtained from synovial fluid, either unsorted or a sorted T cell fraction (not recorded which). The sequence was collected from a male donor with ankylosing spondylitis. As DNA, the CDR3 is TGTGCCAGCAGTGTCCCGGGACTAGCGGGAGTCTCCTACAATGAGCAGTTCTTC. This encodes CASSVPGLAGVSYNEQFF.